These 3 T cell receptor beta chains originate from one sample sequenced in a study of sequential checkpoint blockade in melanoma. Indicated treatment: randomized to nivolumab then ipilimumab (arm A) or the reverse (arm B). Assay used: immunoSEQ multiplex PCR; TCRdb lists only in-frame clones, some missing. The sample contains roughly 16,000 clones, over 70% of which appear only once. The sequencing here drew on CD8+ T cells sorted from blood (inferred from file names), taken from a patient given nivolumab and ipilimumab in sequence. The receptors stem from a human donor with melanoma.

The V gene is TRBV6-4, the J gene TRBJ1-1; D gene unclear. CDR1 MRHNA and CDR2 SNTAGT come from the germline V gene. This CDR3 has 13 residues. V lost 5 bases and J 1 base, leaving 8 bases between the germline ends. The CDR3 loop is CASSTTENTEAFF. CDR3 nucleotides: TGTGCCAGCAGTACCACAGAGAACACTGAAGCTTTCTTT.

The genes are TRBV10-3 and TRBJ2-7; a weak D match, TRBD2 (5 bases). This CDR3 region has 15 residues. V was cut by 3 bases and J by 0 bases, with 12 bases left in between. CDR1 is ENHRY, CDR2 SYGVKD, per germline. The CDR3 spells CAISESRVDSYEQYF. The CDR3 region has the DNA TGTGCCATCAGTGAATCGAGGGTAGACTCCTACGAGCAGTACTTC.

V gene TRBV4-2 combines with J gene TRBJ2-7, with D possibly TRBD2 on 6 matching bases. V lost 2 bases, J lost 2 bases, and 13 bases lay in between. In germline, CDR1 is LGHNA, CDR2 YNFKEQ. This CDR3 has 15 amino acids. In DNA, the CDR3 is TGTGCCAGCAGCCAAAATAGCGGACCTCCCTACGAGCAGTACTTC. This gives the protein CASSQNSGPPYEQYF.